The clone carrying this TCR beta chain came up a few times. What it binds is unknown. This specimen comes from a study of T cell responses to AZD1222 COVID-19 vaccine. The study, taken as a whole, reports: Possibly, clonal diversity was underestimated; donors were largely white British and included more females. Nearly half of the spike-specific TCRs reportedly recognize variant regions that carry no mutations. Spike-specific TCR breadth and depth were elevated following two AZD1222 doses.

Sequencing used immunoSEQ multiplex PCR; TCRdb keeps in-frame clones, though not all of them. The sample includes under 200,000 clones, 88% of them seen just once. Germline CDR1 MNHEY, CDR2 SMNVEV (reference sequence). V was trimmed by 2 bases and J by 7 bases, leaving 11 bases between them. The CDR3 is 13 amino acids. Pooled in the analysis were second doses at about 4 or about 12 weeks. This chain joins TRBV27 and TRBJ2-5; D call uncertain. This clonotype was obtained from an adult who received the AZD1222 COVID-19 vaccine. Sequencing used peripheral blood, obtained 28 days after the second AZD1222 dose. CDR3 sequence reads: CASSLLGWGTQYF. CDR3 bases: TGTGCCAGCAGTTTACTGGGGTGGGGGACCCAGTACTTC.